A single sample is the source of the 5 T cell receptor beta chains below, sequenced in a study of Ad26.COV2.S vaccination and SARS-CoV-2 variants. The assay was immunoSEQ multiplex PCR, and TCRdb's table has in-frame clones only and misses some. Among some 350,000 clones listed, about 90% were seen once. The sequencing used peripheral blood, collected after recovery from COVID-19. All receptors come from a human donor who had recovered from COVID-19.

About this clone: Other DNA sequences of this sample code for an identical CDR3. The chain has TRBV28 and TRBJ1-2; tentatively, D is TRBD1 (5 bases). This CDR3 is built from 13 residues. V was shortened by 2 bases and J by 4 bases, with 8 bases between the two germline ends. The germline V gene has CDR1 MDHEN and CDR2 SYDVKM. CDR3: CASSLGGSYGYTF. Written as DNA, the CDR3 is TGTGCCAGCAGTTTAGGGGGAAGCTATGGCTACACCTTC.

The chain combines TRBV27 with TRBJ2-7, with D possibly called TRBD1 or TRBD2 (6 bases each). Germline CDR1 and CDR2: MNHEY and SMNVEV (reference sequence). V was clipped by 6 bases and J by 2 bases, with 11 bases between them. The CDR3 covers 13 residues. Written as DNA, the CDR3 is TGTGCCAGCAGGGGGGGCAGAGCCTACGAGCAGTACTTC. Translating it yields CASRGGRAYEQYF.

The rearrangement links TRBV11-1 to TRBJ2-2; D assignment may be TRBD1 or TRBD2 (5 bases each). The CDR3 loop spans 15 amino acids. V lost 1 base and J 2 bases, leaving 8 bases between the germline ends. Germline assignment: CDR1 SGHAT and CDR2 FQDESV (reference sequence). The CDR3 spells CASSLEGTNTGELFF. CDR3 bases: TGTGCCAGCAGCTTAGAAGGGACCAACACCGGGGAGCTGTTTTTT. Based on the CDR3 plus reference TRBV11-1 and TRBJ2-2, the full variable domain is EAEVAQSPRYKITEKSQAVAFWCDPISGHATLYWYRQILGQGPELLVQFQDESVVDDSQLPKDRFSAERLKGVDSTLKIQPAELGDSAMYLCASSLEGTNTGELFFGEGSRLTVL.

This clone was detected once. The rearrangement joins TRBV9 to TRBJ2-3, with 10 bases lining up with TRBD2. The CDR3 covers 18 residues. V trimming: 0 bases; J trimming: 2 bases; junction bases outside the gene matches: 9. Germline V gene sequence: CDR1 SGDLS, CDR2 YYNGEE. As DNA, the CDR3 is TGTGCCAGCAGCGTAGCAACTAGCGGGGAGGAATCCACAGATACGCAGTATTTT. As protein: CASSVATSGEESTDTQYF.

Here the CDR3 DNA reads TGTGCCAGCAGTCTTAAAGGACTAGCGGGGGGATCCACCTCCTACAATGAGCAGTTCTTC. This encodes CASSLKGLAGGSTSYNEQFF. The chain is built from TRBV2 and TRBJ2-1, with 14 bases matching TRBD2. Germline V lookup: CDR1 SNHLY, CDR2 FYNNEI. The V and J ends lost 5 bases and 0 bases, in that order; junction bases with no gene match: 12. The CDR3 totals 20 residues. Full variable domain (remainder filled in from reference TRBV2 and TRBJ2-1): EPEVTQTPSHQVTQMGQEVILRCVPISNHLYFYWYRQILGQKVEFLVSFYNNEISEKSEIFDDQFSVERPDGSNFTLKIRSTKLEDSAMYFCASSLKGLAGGSTSYNEQFFGPGTRLTVL.